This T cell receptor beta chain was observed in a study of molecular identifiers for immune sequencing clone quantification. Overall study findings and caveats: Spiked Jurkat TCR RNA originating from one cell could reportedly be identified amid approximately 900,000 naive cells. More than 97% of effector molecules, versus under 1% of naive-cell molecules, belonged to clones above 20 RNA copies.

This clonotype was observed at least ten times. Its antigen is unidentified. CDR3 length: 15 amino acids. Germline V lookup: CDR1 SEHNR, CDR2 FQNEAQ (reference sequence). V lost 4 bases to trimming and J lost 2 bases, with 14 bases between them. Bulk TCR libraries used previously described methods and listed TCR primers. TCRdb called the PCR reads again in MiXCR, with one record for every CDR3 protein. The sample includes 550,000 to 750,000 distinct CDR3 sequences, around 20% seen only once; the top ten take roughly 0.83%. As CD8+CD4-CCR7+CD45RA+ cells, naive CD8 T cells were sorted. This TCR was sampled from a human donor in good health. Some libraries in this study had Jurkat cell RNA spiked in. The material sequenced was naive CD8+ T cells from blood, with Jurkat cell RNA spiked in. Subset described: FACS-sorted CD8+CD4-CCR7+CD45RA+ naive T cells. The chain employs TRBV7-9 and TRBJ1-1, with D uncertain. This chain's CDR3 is CASSYPPDGNTEAFF. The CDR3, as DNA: TGTGCCAGCAGCTACCCCCCGGACGGAAACACTGAAGCTTTCTTT.